The rows below give T cell receptor beta chains drawn from one sample of a study of tumor-infiltrating lymphocytes in primary liver carcinoma. TCRdb recomputed calls from the multiplex PCR reads with MiXCR, one row per CDR3 protein. The sample records more than 150,000 distinct CDR3 sequences, roughly 60% being singletons. The material sequenced was peripheral blood. Receptors originate from a man in his forties with primary liver carcinoma and hepatitis B virus infection. The CDR3 runs from the conserved cysteine through the conserved F or W. Each record gives: J gene, V gene, D gene, clone size, CDR3 protein, CDR3 DNA. A D gene is named only where the DNA matches it firmly. Some rows have no size entry. The others give once, few or many, or a class for an expanded clone.

j_call: TRBJ2-1; v_call: TRBV5-6; d_call: TRBD2; clone_size: .; cdr3_aa: CVSRPRERTYNEQFF; cdr3_nt: TGTGTCAGCAGACCGCGGGAGAGGACATACAATGAGCAGTTCTTC
j_call: TRBJ1-5; v_call: TRBV6-6; d_call: TRBD1; clone_size: .; cdr3_aa: CASSWDSSQPQHF; cdr3_nt: TGTGCCAGCAGTTGGGACAGCAGTCAGCCCCAGCATTTT
j_call: TRBJ1-5; v_call: TRBV6-2/TRBV6-3; d_call: .; clone_size: few; cdr3_aa: CASTSYSNQPQHF; cdr3_nt: TGTGCCAGCACCTCGTATAGCAATCAGCCCCAGCATTTT
j_call: TRBJ2-7; v_call: TRBV6-5; d_call: .; clone_size: few; cdr3_aa: CASSPGGASYEQYF; cdr3_nt: TGTGCCAGCAGCCCCGGAGGTGCCTCCTACGAGCAGTACTTC
j_call: TRBJ2-7; v_call: TRBV13; d_call: .; clone_size: .; cdr3_aa: CVSSSGLNSYEQYF; cdr3_nt: TGTGTCAGCAGCTCCGGACTGAACTCCTACGAGCAGTACTTC
j_call: TRBJ2-2; v_call: TRBV14; d_call: .; clone_size: .; cdr3_aa: CASSQDLGNTGELFF; cdr3_nt: TGTGCCAGCAGCCAAGATCTTGGTAACACCGGGGAGCTGTTTTTT
j_call: TRBJ2-2; v_call: TRBV6-6; d_call: .; clone_size: few; cdr3_aa: CASSYSRESGELFF; cdr3_nt: TGTGCCAGCAGTTACTCGAGGGAATCCGGGGAGCTGTTTTTT
j_call: TRBJ1-5; v_call: TRBV6-1; d_call: .; clone_size: .; cdr3_aa: CASSEWVTGAQHF; cdr3_nt: TGTGCCAGCAGTGAATGGGTCACTGGAGCCCAGCATTTT
j_call: TRBJ2-7; v_call: TRBV5-1; d_call: .; clone_size: .; cdr3_aa: CASSGQKGVTYEQYF; cdr3_nt: TGCGCCAGCAGCGGCCAGAAAGGGGTCACCTACGAGCAGTACTTC
j_call: TRBJ1-2; v_call: TRBV10-3; d_call: .; clone_size: .; cdr3_aa: CAISEHGAGRYGYTF; cdr3_nt: TGTGCCATCAGTGAGCATGGGGCAGGAAGATATGGCTACACCTTC
j_call: TRBJ2-2; v_call: TRBV11-2; d_call: .; clone_size: .; cdr3_aa: CASSLARANTGELLF; cdr3_nt: TGTGCCAGCAGCTTAGCCAGGGCGAACACCGGGGAGCTGCTTTTT
j_call: TRBJ2-2; v_call: TRBV2; d_call: .; clone_size: .; cdr3_aa: CASSVWGDTGELFF; cdr3_nt: TGTGCCAGCAGTGTATGGGGTGACACCGGGGAGCTGTTTTTT
j_call: TRBJ1-6; v_call: TRBV5-5; d_call: .; clone_size: .; cdr3_aa: CASSEVPSYNSPLHF; cdr3_nt: TGTGCCAGCAGCGAGGTCCCCTCCTATAATTCACCCCTCCACTTT
j_call: TRBJ2-5; v_call: TRBV6-2/TRBV6-3; d_call: .; clone_size: few; cdr3_aa: CASSPGRQETQYF; cdr3_nt: TGTGCCAGCAGCCCTGGGCGCCAAGAGACCCAGTACTTC
j_call: TRBJ2-1; v_call: TRBV29-1; d_call: .; clone_size: .; cdr3_aa: CSVVRYSSFNEQFF; cdr3_nt: TGCAGCGTTGTAAGGTATAGCTCCTTCAATGAGCAGTTCTTC
j_call: TRBJ2-7; v_call: TRBV6-6; d_call: TRBD1; clone_size: .; cdr3_aa: CASIPNRGHEQYF; cdr3_nt: TGTGCCAGCATCCCAAACAGGGGCCACGAGCAGTACTTC
j_call: TRBJ2-3; v_call: TRBV6-2/TRBV6-3; d_call: TRBD1; clone_size: many; cdr3_aa: CASSWGQLGTDTQYF; cdr3_nt: TGTGCCAGCAGTTGGGGACAGTTGGGCACAGATACGCAGTATTTT
j_call: TRBJ1-3; v_call: TRBV11-2; d_call: .; clone_size: many; cdr3_aa: CASSLGWGTGNTIYF; cdr3_nt: TGTGCCAGCAGCTTAGGATGGGGGACTGGAAACACCATATATTTT
j_call: TRBJ2-7; v_call: TRBV6-5; d_call: .; clone_size: .; cdr3_aa: CASSSLRWQSYKQYF; cdr3_nt: TGTGCCAGCAGTTCCCTTAGGTGGCAGTCCTACAAGCAGTACTTC
j_call: TRBJ2-1; v_call: TRBV11-2; d_call: TRBD2; clone_size: .; cdr3_aa: CAISLGTSGSYNEQFF; cdr3_nt: TGTGCCATCAGCTTAGGAACTAGCGGCTCTTACAATGAGCAGTTCTTC
j_call: TRBJ2-4; v_call: TRBV11-2; d_call: TRBD1; clone_size: many; cdr3_aa: CASSLGTGTAIQYF; cdr3_nt: TGTGCCAGCAGCTTAGGGACAGGGACGGCCATTCAGTACTTC
j_call: TRBJ2-7; v_call: TRBV29-1; d_call: TRBD1; clone_size: .; cdr3_aa: CSALGTGVRVYEQYF; cdr3_nt: TGCAGCGCCCTCGGGACAGGGGTGAGGGTCTACGAGCAGTACTTC
j_call: TRBJ1-5; v_call: TRBV6-6; d_call: TRBD1; clone_size: .; cdr3_aa: CASSRPGDSLSNQPAF; cdr3_nt: TGTGCCAGCAGCCGTCCGGGGGACAGCCTTAGCAATCAGCCAGCATTT
j_call: TRBJ2-5; v_call: TRBV4-1; d_call: .; clone_size: .; cdr3_aa: CSSALWIRETQYF; cdr3_nt: TGCTCCAGTGCGCTGTGGATCAGAGAGACCCAGTACTTC
j_call: TRBJ2-2; v_call: TRBV12-3/TRBV12-4; d_call: .; clone_size: .; cdr3_aa: CASSFQIGGELFF; cdr3_nt: TGTGCCAGCAGTTTCCAGATAGGGGGGGAGCTGTTTTTT
j_call: TRBJ2-3; v_call: TRBV29-1; d_call: .; clone_size: .; cdr3_aa: CSPGSVPSSTDTQYF; cdr3_nt: TGCAGCCCTGGATCTGTCCCTTCAAGCACAGATACGCAGTATTTT
j_call: TRBJ2-7; v_call: TRBV30; d_call: .; clone_size: .; cdr3_aa: CAWSVSLGIRAQYF; cdr3_nt: TGTGCCTGGAGTGTAAGTCTTGGGATCCGGGCGCAGTACTTC
j_call: TRBJ1-5; v_call: TRBV5-1; d_call: TRBD1; clone_size: many; cdr3_aa: CASSLEGTVNQPQHF; cdr3_nt: TGCGCCAGCAGCTTGGAAGGGACAGTTAATCAGCCCCAGCATTTT
j_call: TRBJ2-7; v_call: TRBV6-5; d_call: TRBD1; clone_size: .; cdr3_aa: CASSTSRDRVEQYF; cdr3_nt: TGTGCCAGCAGTACATCCCGGGACAGGGTGGAGCAGTATTTC
j_call: TRBJ2-3; v_call: TRBV4-1; d_call: .; clone_size: .; cdr3_aa: CASSQESGYTDTQYF; cdr3_nt: TGCGCCAGCAGTCAAGAAAGCGGATACACAGATACGCAGTATTTT
j_call: TRBJ2-1; v_call: TRBV4-2; d_call: .; clone_size: .; cdr3_aa: CASSQDIVPSLNNGQFF; cdr3_nt: TGTGCCAGCAGCCAAGATATTGTCCCCTCCCTAAACAATGGACAGTTCTTC
j_call: TRBJ2-7; v_call: TRBV6-6; d_call: TRBD2; clone_size: few; cdr3_aa: CASSYETSGSPYF; cdr3_nt: TGTGCCAGCAGTTATGAGACTAGCGGGAGTCCGTACTTC
j_call: TRBJ2-5; v_call: TRBV6-5; d_call: .; clone_size: few; cdr3_aa: CASSYRSQETQYF; cdr3_nt: TGTGCCAGCAGTTACCGGTCGCAAGAGACCCAGTACTTC
j_call: TRBJ2-5; v_call: TRBV6-1; d_call: TRBD2; clone_size: .; cdr3_aa: CASESSGILGEETQYF; cdr3_nt: TGTGCCAGCGAATCTAGCGGGATATTAGGGGAAGAGACCCAGTACTTC
j_call: TRBJ2-1; v_call: TRBV30; d_call: .; clone_size: few; cdr3_aa: CAWSSPGASSYNEQFF; cdr3_nt: TGTGCCTGGAGTTCCCCCGGTGCAAGCTCCTACAATGAGCAGTTCTTC
j_call: TRBJ2-7; v_call: TRBV11-2; d_call: TRBD2; clone_size: many; cdr3_aa: CASSLETSGHYEQYF; cdr3_nt: TGTGCCAGCAGCTTAGAAACTAGCGGCCACTACGAGCAGTACTTC
j_call: TRBJ2-7; v_call: TRBV7-8; d_call: TRBD2; clone_size: .; cdr3_aa: CASSLDPSGQSYEQYF; cdr3_nt: TGTGCCAGCAGCTTAGACCCTAGCGGGCAGTCCTACGAGCAGTACTTC
j_call: TRBJ2-1; v_call: TRBV4-2; d_call: TRBD2; clone_size: many; cdr3_aa: CASSQDTSGRAKEQFF; cdr3_nt: TGTGCCAGCAGCCAAGATACTAGCGGGAGGGCAAAGGAGCAGTTCTTC
j_call: TRBJ1-2; v_call: TRBV11-2; d_call: TRBD1; clone_size: few; cdr3_aa: CASSSRTGLNGYTF; cdr3_nt: TGTGCCAGCAGCTCCCGGACAGGGTTAAATGGCTACACCTTC
j_call: TRBJ2-1; v_call: TRBV5-6; d_call: TRBD1; clone_size: .; cdr3_aa: CASSFGTGGEQFF; cdr3_nt: TGTGCCAGCAGCTTCGGAACAGGGGGTGAGCAGTTCTTC
j_call: TRBJ2-3; v_call: TRBV11-2; d_call: .; clone_size: .; cdr3_aa: CASSSRGAGFITDTQYF; cdr3_nt: TGTGCCAGCAGCTCGAGGGGTGCTGGGTTTATCACAGATACGCAGTATTTT
j_call: TRBJ1-1; v_call: TRBV4-1; d_call: TRBD1; clone_size: .; cdr3_aa: CASSQHPRGRGTEAFF; cdr3_nt: TGCGCCAGCAGCCAACACCCCAGGGGGCGCGGCACTGAAGCTTTCTTT
j_call: TRBJ2-1; v_call: TRBV6-6; d_call: TRBD2; clone_size: .; cdr3_aa: CASSPYLAGGYNEQFF; cdr3_nt: TGTGCCAGCAGTCCATACCTAGCGGGAGGCTACAATGAGCAGTTCTTC
j_call: TRBJ2-7; v_call: TRBV7-8; d_call: .; clone_size: .; cdr3_aa: CASTVDSKTSYKQYF; cdr3_nt: TGTGCCAGCACCGTGGACAGTAAGACCTCCTACAAGCAGTACTTC
j_call: TRBJ1-6; v_call: TRBV6-1; d_call: .; clone_size: few; cdr3_aa: CASSWTRGNSPLHF; cdr3_nt: TGTGCCAGCAGCTGGACCAGGGGTAATTCACCCCTCCACTTT
j_call: TRBJ1-5; v_call: TRBV5-5; d_call: .; clone_size: .; cdr3_aa: CASSLVRGSQPQHF; cdr3_nt: TGTGCCAGCAGCTTGGTAAGGGGTAGCCAGCCCCAGCATTTT
j_call: TRBJ2-3; v_call: TRBV6-1; d_call: TRBD2; clone_size: .; cdr3_aa: CASSEPASGPYCTDAQYF; cdr3_nt: TGTGCCAGCAGTGAACCAGCTAGCGGGCCGTACTGCACAGATGCGCAGTATTTT
j_call: TRBJ2-7; v_call: TRBV11-2; d_call: .; clone_size: .; cdr3_aa: CATSLMAGTYEQYF; cdr3_nt: TGTGCCACCAGCTTAATGGCAGGAACCTACGAACAGTACTTC
j_call: TRBJ1-4; v_call: TRBV5-4; d_call: .; clone_size: .; cdr3_aa: CASSFKGSSEKLFF; cdr3_nt: TGTGCCAGCAGCTTCAAGGGCTCGAGTGAAAAACTGTTTTTT